This TCR beta chain was recovered during a study of chemoradiotherapy in HPV16-positive cancers. Background on the study: Functional T-cell assays on a couple of HPV16-positive patients' cells defined candidate HPV-specific clones and common TCR motifs. The study, taken as a whole, reports: During treatment, candidate HPV-specific clones and E7-related motifs expanded in tumor.

On this clone: The antigen is unknown.

Only in-frame clones appear in the TCRdb table, and some are missing; sequencing was by immunoSEQ multiplex PCR. The sample consists of some 14,000 clones, over 70% of them appearing once. The CDR3 extends over 15 amino acids. V lost 2 bases and J 3 bases, leaving 13 bases between the germline ends. The germline V gene has CDR1 SGHVS and CDR2 FQNEAQ. This TCR was sampled from a human donor with HPV-associated anogenital cancer. This specimen was taken from a patient who underwent chemoradiotherapy. The chain joins TRBV7-8 to TRBJ1-1; no clear D gene. The CDR3 reads CASSLYFRSDTEAFF. CDR3 nucleotides: TGTGCCAGCAGCTTATATTTTAGGTCAGACACTGAAGCTTTCTTT. Looking up the rest from reference TRBV7-8 and TRBJ1-1 gives the full variable domain: GAGVSQSPRYKVAKRGQDVALRCDPISGHVSLFWYQQALGQGPEFLTYFQNEAQLDKSGLPSDRFFAERPEGSVSTLKIQRTQQEDSAVYLCASSLYFRSDTEAFFGQGTRLTVV.